This passage covers 17 T cell receptor beta chains from one sample sequenced in a study of CD8 T cells in ankylosing spondylitis. Notes on the study in general: In ankylosing spondylitis blood, a motif of several highly homologous TCR beta variants appeared characteristic.

TCRdb called the 5' RACE reads again in MiXCR, with one record for every CDR3 protein. The table lists 470,000 or so distinct CDR3 sequences, around 26% of them singletons. For these receptors, no antigen is known. The sample consisted of blood, either unsorted or a sorted T cell fraction (not recorded which). The receptors were gathered from a male donor with ankylosing spondylitis.

The rearrangement links TRBV11-2 to TRBJ2-1, with 11 bases aligning to TRBD2. With V trimmed by 3 bases and J by 9 bases, 7 bases remained unmatched. Germline values: CDR1 SGHAT, CDR2 FQNNGV. The CDR3 totals 15 residues. The CDR3 nucleotides read TGTGCCAGCAGCTTTAGGGTAGCGGGAGGGAGTGAGCAGTTCTTC. Its protein product is CASSFRVAGGSEQFF.

This clonotype was observed a handful of times. The chain couples TRBV6-7 to TRBJ2-1; 10 nucleotides line up with TRBD2. TRBV6-7 is an open reading frame whose function is uncertain. With V trimmed by 4 bases and J by 5 bases, 5 bases remained unmatched. This CDR3 region has 15 residues. CDR3 DNA: TGTGCCAGCAGTTTCCGAGCGGGAGGGGACAATGAGCAGTTCTTC. Amino acids: CASSFRAGGDNEQFF.

This chain uses TRBV11-3 with TRBJ2-2; TRBD1 matches at 8 bases. Trimming removed 5 bases from V and 5 bases from J; junction bases left unmatched: 10. The V gene's germline CDR1 is SGHNT and CDR2 YENEEA. The CDR3 has 16 residues. CDR3 DNA sequence: TGTGCCAGCAGCCCGTGGACAGGGTACAGTACCGGGGAGCTGTTTTTT. Translated, it gives CASSPWTGYSTGELFF.

In this sample, this clonotype turned up a few times. The chain has TRBV18 and TRBJ2-6, with no clear D. V lost 0 bases to trimming and J lost 2 bases, with 5 bases between them. Germline CDR1 is KGHSH and CDR2 is LQKENI. This CDR3 has 15 residues. CDR3 protein: CASSPPNPGANVLTF. CDR3 DNA sequence: TGTGCCAGCTCACCACCTAACCCTGGGGCCAACGTCCTGACTTTC. The whole variable domain, filled in from reference TRBV18 and TRBJ2-6, reads NAGVMQNPRHLVRRRGQEARLRCSPMKGHSHVYWYRQLPEEGLKFMVYLQKENIIDESGMPKERFSAEFPKEGPSILRIQQVVRGDSAAYFCASSPPNPGANVLTFGAGSRLTVL.

The chain recombines TRBV6-5 with TRBJ1-1, with unresolved D. Deletions cut 2 bases from V and 0 bases from J, with 7 bases between. The CDR3 totals 14 residues. The V gene's germline CDR1 is MNHEY and CDR2 SVGAGI. The chain's CDR3 is CASSYGGLNTEAFF. In DNA, the CDR3 is TGTGCCAGCAGTTACGGCGGGTTGAACACTGAAGCTTTCTTT.

A few counts support this clonotype. J is TRBJ2-1 and V is TRBV7-9; 11 bases align to TRBD2. From germline, CDR1 is SEHNR and CDR2 FQNEAQ (reference sequence). V was pared by 4 bases and J by 4 bases, with 9 bases of the junction left unmatched. This CDR3 contains 17 residues. The CDR3, as DNA: TGTGCCAGCAGCTCAGCACCGACTAGCGGGGAATACAATGAGCAGTTCTTC. This encodes CASSSAPTSGEYNEQFF.

V is TRBV21-1 and J is TRBJ2-2; the D call of TRBD1 is as the table states it, not checked on the DNA. TRBV21-1 constitutes a pseudogene. The CDR3 sequence is 14 residues long. For the CDR3, the DNA is TGTGCCAGCAGCGAGGGGGGGCTGGTCGGGGAGCTGTTTTTT. Protein product: CASSEGGLVGELFF.

This clonotype was seen at least ten times. V is TRBV12-3 or TRBV12-4 and J is TRBJ1-2, with 8 bases lining up with TRBD1. Unmatched junction bases numbered 7, after V lost 6 bases and J lost 4 bases. The CDR3 is made up of 14 amino acids. For the CDR3, the DNA is TGTGCCAGCAGCCTAGGACAGGGTGTCTATGGCTACACCTTC. As protein: CASSLGQGVYGYTF.

CDR3: CASSEAIAGADEQFF. The CDR3 DNA is TGTGCCAGCAGTGAGGCGATAGCGGGAGCTGATGAGCAGTTCTTC. The chain uses TRBV2 and TRBJ2-1; 9 nucleotides align to TRBD2. Germline V gene sequence: CDR1 SNHLY, CDR2 FYNNEI. The CDR3 totals 15 residues. J was trimmed by 8 bases and V by 3 bases; bases with no gene match: 8.

In this sample, this clonotype turned up once. One junction end does not reproduce the germline sequence, and a read error may be involved. The chain links TRBV7-2 to TRBJ2-1; 9 nucleotides agree with TRBD2. The CDR3 contains 12 residues. From germline, CDR1 is SGHTA and CDR2 FQGNSA. This chain's CDR3 is CASSPRGSGRRF. The CDR3 DNA is TGTGCCAGCAGCCCCCGGGGTAGCGGGAGACGGTTC. Full variable domain (remainder filled in from reference TRBV7-2 and TRBJ2-1): GAGVSQSPSNKVTEKGKDVELRCDPISGHTALYWYRQSLGQGLEFLIYFQGNSAPDKSGLPSDRFSAERTGGSVSTLTIQRTQQEDSAVYLCASSPRGSGRRFGPGTRLTVL.

The V call is TRBV20-1, the J call TRBJ1-4, with D perhaps matching TRBD1 (5 bases). The CDR3 is made up of 15 amino acids. CDR1 and CDR2 (germline): DFQATT, SNEGSKA (reference sequence). Trimming cost V 5 bases and J 3 bases, with 16 bases left between them. DNA for the CDR3: TGCAGTGCTTCTCCGGGGGGGGAGCCTAATGAAAAACTGTTTTTT. This translates into CSASPGGEPNEKLFF.

This sequence joins TRBV7-2 and TRBJ1-2, with D unresolved. This CDR3 is built from 13 residues. Trimming stripped 5 bases from V and 4 bases from J, with 11 bases between. Germline-derived CDR1 and CDR2 are SGHTA and FQGNSA. The CDR3 DNA sequence: TGTGCCAGCAGCATGGGAGGCGCCTATGGCTACACCTTC. Translated: CASSMGGAYGYTF.

The chain links TRBV11-2 to TRBJ1-1; TRBD1 is a possible D gene (5 bases). The germline V and J ends were trimmed by 1 base and 3 bases, with 15 bases remaining between them. This CDR3 region has 16 residues. Germline V gives CDR1 SGHAT, CDR2 FQNNGV. In nucleotides, the CDR3 is TGTGCCAGCAGCTTAGGTAGGGTCCGGGGGGACACTGAAGCTTTCTTT. As protein: CASSLGRVRGDTEAFF.

This clonotype came up a few times. The CDR3 region has the DNA TGTGCCAGCACCCTGAACATCAAAGTTGCCAGCGGGGTGAATGAGCAGTTCTTC. Its translation is CASTLNIKVASGVNEQFF. The chain couples TRBV11-1 to TRBJ2-1, with 7 bases aligning to TRBD2. Per the germline V gene, CDR1 is SGHAT and CDR2 is FQDESV (reference sequence). The CDR3 runs to 18 residues. The trim removed 7 bases at V and 7 bases at J, leaving 22 bases unmatched.

This sequence joins TRBV5-6 and TRBJ1-5; tentatively, D is TRBD1 (5 bases). The CDR3 is 14 amino acids. Germline loops: CDR1 SGHDT, CDR2 YYEEEE. Trimming removed 4 bases from V and 3 bases from J, with 11 bases in between. The CDR3, as DNA: TGTGCCAGCAGCCAGGCCGGGGCCAATCAGCCCCAGCATTTT. Its protein is CASSQAGANQPQHF.

This clonotype was detected only a few times. This sequence joins TRBV20-1 and TRBJ1-5, with D possibly matching TRBD1 (6 bases). CDR3 length: 15 residues. With 0 bases removed from V and 7 bases from J, the gap between germline ends came to 16 bases. CDR1 is DFQATT, CDR2 SNEGSKA, per germline (reference sequence). CDR3 DNA: TGCAGTGCTAGAGAGCCATGGACAGAAAAACAGCCCCAGCATTTT. As protein: CSAREPWTEKQPQHF.

To note about this clonotype: A much larger clonotype is one base distant, so this may be a read error. The chain couples TRBV24-1 to TRBJ1-5; D remains unclear. The V gene's germline CDR1 is KGHDR and CDR2 SFDVKD. V dropped 5 bases and J dropped 3 bases, with 4 bases sitting between them. The CDR3 contains 12 residues. The CDR3 loop reads CATSANNQPQHF. CDR3 in DNA: TGTGCCACCAGTGCCAACAATCAGCCCCAGCATTTT.